One sample yielded the 11 T cell receptor beta chains listed below, sequenced in a study of identical twins. TCRdb processed the 5' RACE reads anew with MiXCR; each CDR3 protein has one entry. The repertoire holds roughly 1.6 million distinct CDR3 sequences, with around a third as singletons. The sequenced material came from cord blood. The receptors stem from a newborn girl in good health.

In this sample, this clonotype turned up a few times. J is TRBJ2-1 and V is TRBV7-9; 8 positions match TRBD1. V shed 5 bases, J shed 5 bases, and the junction held 8 bases outside the gene matches. The CDR3 extends over 15 amino acids. The germline V gene encodes CDR1 SEHNR and CDR2 FQNEAQ (reference sequence). DNA for the CDR3: TGTGCCAGCAGCATGACAGGGGTGAGGGACAATGAGCAGTTCTTC. This translates into CASSMTGVRDNEQFF.

This clonotype appeared a few times. The V and J genes are TRBV20-1 and TRBJ2-7; D may be TRBD2 (6 bases). With 3 bases removed from V and 4 bases from J, the gap between germline ends came to 13 bases. The length of the CDR3 is 13 residues. Germline V gene sequence: CDR1 DFQATT, CDR2 SNEGSKA (reference sequence). The CDR3 region is CSARAGKRYEQYF. The CDR3 nucleotides read TGCAGTGCTAGGGCGGGAAAGAGGTACGAGCAGTACTTC.

The CDR3 protein is CASSLAGTGTNEQFF. DNA for the CDR3: TGTGCCAGCAGCTTGGCCGGGACAGGGACGAATGAGCAGTTCTTC. This chain links TRBV5-6 with TRBJ2-1, with 9 bases identical to TRBD1. Trimming removed 0 bases from V and 7 bases from J; junction bases left unmatched: 5. The CDR3 is 15 amino acids. The germline V gene has CDR1 SGHDT and CDR2 YYEEEE.

This clonotype was detected ten times or more. This chain connects TRBV29-1 to TRBJ2-1; D is perhaps TRBD2 (5 bases). This CDR3 spans 12 amino acids. Germline V lookup: CDR1 SQVTM, CDR2 ANQGSEA. The CDR3 loop is CTTSAGYNEQFF. CDR3 sequence (DNA): TGCACCACCAGCGCGGGTTACAATGAGCAGTTCTTC.

The chain combines TRBV10-3 with TRBJ2-7; D not certain. The CDR3 runs to 19 residues. Germline assignment: CDR1 ENHRY and CDR2 SYGVKD. The V and J ends lost 1 base and 3 bases respectively, with 25 bases between them. In DNA, the CDR3 is TGTGCCATCAGTGAGTTTCTTGGGGAAGCCTCTATCCAAAGCTACGAGCAGTACTTC. It codes for CAISEFLGEASIQSYEQYF.

The CDR3 region has the DNA TGTGCCAGCAGTGAATCCGGGACCGACTATGGCTACACCTTC. Its translation: CASSESGTDYGYTF. The chain couples TRBV6-1 to TRBJ1-2, with TRBD1 as a possible D gene (5 bases). V was shortened by 2 bases and J by 3 bases, with 10 bases between the two germline ends. The V gene's germline CDR1 is MNHNS and CDR2 SASEGT. The CDR3 length is 14 residues.

This clonotype was picked up a small number of times. This chain joins TRBV29-1 and TRBJ1-2; D perhaps matches TRBD1 (5 bases). The V gene lost 1 base and the J gene lost 4 bases, with 13 bases spanning the gap. There are 14 residues in the CDR3. Germline V gene sequence: CDR1 SQVTM, CDR2 ANQGSEA. In DNA, the CDR3 is TGCAGCGTTGAAGGCCATCAGGGTGGCTATGGCTACACCTTC. This encodes CSVEGHQGGYGYTF.

There are many counts of this clonotype. The J gene is TRBJ2-4, the V gene TRBV10-2; TRBD1 is a possible D gene (6 bases). Germline CDR1 and CDR2: WSHSY and SAAADI. The CDR3 consists of 15 residues. V was cut by 5 bases and J by 1 base, with 12 bases left in between. CDR3 region: CASSRPQGAKNIQYF. The CDR3 nucleotides read TGCGCCAGCAGTCGACCTCAGGGGGCCAAAAACATTCAGTACTTC.

This clonotype was observed a handful of times. The V call is TRBV5-6, the J call TRBJ1-2; unclear D gene. There are 12 residues in the CDR3. Germline V gene lookup returns CDR1 SGHDT and CDR2 YYEEEE. Trimming removed 0 bases at V and 7 bases at J, with 7 bases between. The CDR3 DNA reads as TGTGCCAGCAGCTTGGTGACGGGTGGCTACACCTTC. Protein: CASSLVTGGYTF.

A few counts support this clonotype. V gene TRBV5-1 combines with J gene TRBJ2-1; D remains unclear. The CDR3 totals 15 residues. V was cut by 4 bases and J by 0 bases, with 11 bases left in between. The germline V gene has CDR1 SGHRS and CDR2 YFSETQ. Here the CDR3 DNA reads TGCGCCAGCAGCGCCCGGGTGGGCTCCTACAATGAGCAGTTCTTC. It specifies CASSARVGSYNEQFF.

The chain links TRBV5-1 to TRBJ1-5, with unresolved D. In germline, CDR1 is SGHRS, CDR2 YFSETQ. CDR3 size: 18 residues. V dropped 5 bases and J dropped 0 bases, with 21 bases sitting between them. The CDR3 loop is CASRLDPVFGYSNQPQHF. The CDR3 region has the DNA TGCGCCAGCAGATTAGACCCTGTTTTTGGGTATAGCAATCAGCCCCAGCATTTT.